Listed below are T cell receptor beta chains from one sample, sequenced in a study of blood T cell repertoires in COVID-19. Repertoires were generated with immunoSEQ multiplex PCR, while TCRdb's copy carries only in-frame clones and drops some. The sample yields 250,000 or so clones, about 79% seen once. Sequenced sample: peripheral blood. The source is a man at least 80 years old with acute or convalescent COVID-19. Both conserved end residues are part of each CDR3. D genes are given only for firm matches. Some rows have no size entry. The others give once, few or many, or a class for an expanded clone.

j_call d_call v_call clone_size cdr3_aa cdr3_nt
TRBJ2-2 TRBD2 TRBV4-1 . CASSARRAGGGPGELFF TGCGCCAGCAGCGCGCGCAGGGCGGGGGGTGGGCCCGGGGAGCTGTTTTTT
TRBJ2-7 TRBD2 TRBV5-1 . CASSSGRENEQYF TGCGCCAGCAGTAGCGGGAGGGAAAACGAGCAGTACTTC
TRBJ1-5 . TRBV7-2 . CASSLFTLAGFGNQPQHF TGTGCCAGCAGCTTATTTACCCTGGCCGGATTCGGGAATCAGCCCCAGCATTTT
TRBJ1-1 . TRBV29-1 . CSVEGQGTPEAFF TGCAGCGTTGAGGGTCAGGGGACCCCTGAAGCTTTCTTT
TRBJ2-3 . TRBV6-1 . CASSEVVVRF TGTGCCAGCAGTGAAGTCGTAGTCCGCTTT
TRBJ2-3 TRBD1 TRBV7-9 . CASIAPGQGTDTQYF TGTGCCAGCATCGCACCGGGACAGGGGACAGATACGCAGTATTTT
TRBJ2-7 . TRBV7-8 . CASTTRPGPYEQYF TGTGCCAGCACCACCCGCCCAGGGCCCTACGAGCAGTACTTC
TRBJ2-7 . TRBV24-1 few CATSDPSDRLYEQYF TGTGCCACCAGTGATCCCTCGGACAGACTCTACGAGCAGTACTTC
TRBJ2-1 . TRBV5-6 . CASSEIQDTYNEQFF TGTGCCAGCAGCGAAATCCAGGACACCTACAATGAGCAGTTCTTC
TRBJ2-3 TRBD2 TRBV19 few CASSSSGRAADTQYF TGTGCCAGTAGCTCCAGCGGGAGGGCCGCAGATACGCAGTATTTT